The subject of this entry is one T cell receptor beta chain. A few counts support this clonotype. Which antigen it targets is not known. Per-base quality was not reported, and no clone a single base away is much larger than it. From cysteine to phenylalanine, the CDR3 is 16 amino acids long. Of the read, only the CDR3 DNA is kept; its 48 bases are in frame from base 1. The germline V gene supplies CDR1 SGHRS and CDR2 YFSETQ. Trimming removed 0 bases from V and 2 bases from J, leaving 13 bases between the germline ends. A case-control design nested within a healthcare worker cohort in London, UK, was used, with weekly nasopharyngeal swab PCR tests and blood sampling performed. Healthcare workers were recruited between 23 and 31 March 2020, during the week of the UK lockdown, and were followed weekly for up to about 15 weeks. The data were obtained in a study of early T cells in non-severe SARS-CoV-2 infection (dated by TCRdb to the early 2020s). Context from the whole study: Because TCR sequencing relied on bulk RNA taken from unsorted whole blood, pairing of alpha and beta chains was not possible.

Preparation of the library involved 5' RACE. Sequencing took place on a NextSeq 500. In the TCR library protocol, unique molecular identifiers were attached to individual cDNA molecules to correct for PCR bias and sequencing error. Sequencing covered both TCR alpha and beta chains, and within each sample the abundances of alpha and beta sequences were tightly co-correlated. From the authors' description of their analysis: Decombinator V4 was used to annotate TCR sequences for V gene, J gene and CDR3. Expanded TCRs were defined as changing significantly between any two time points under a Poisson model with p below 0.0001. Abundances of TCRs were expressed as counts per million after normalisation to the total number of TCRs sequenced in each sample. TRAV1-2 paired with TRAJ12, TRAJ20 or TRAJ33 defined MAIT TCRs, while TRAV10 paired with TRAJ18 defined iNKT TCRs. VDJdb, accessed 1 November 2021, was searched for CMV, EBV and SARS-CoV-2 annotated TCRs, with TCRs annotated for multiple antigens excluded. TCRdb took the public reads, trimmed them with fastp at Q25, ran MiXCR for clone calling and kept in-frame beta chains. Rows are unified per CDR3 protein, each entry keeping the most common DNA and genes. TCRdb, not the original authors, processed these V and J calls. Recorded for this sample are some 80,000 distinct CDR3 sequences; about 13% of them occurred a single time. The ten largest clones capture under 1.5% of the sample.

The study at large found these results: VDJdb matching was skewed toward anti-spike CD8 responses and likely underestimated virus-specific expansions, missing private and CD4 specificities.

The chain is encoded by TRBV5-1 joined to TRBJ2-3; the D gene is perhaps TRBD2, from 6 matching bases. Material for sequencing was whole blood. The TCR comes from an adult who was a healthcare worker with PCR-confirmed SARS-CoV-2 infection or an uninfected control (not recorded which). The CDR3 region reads CASSLAGAGVTDTQYF. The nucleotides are TGCGCCAGCAGCTTGGCCGGAGCGGGCGTCACAGATACGCAGTATTTT.